The text below deals with one T cell receptor beta chain. Its specificity is unknown. This sample was taken from a study of regulatory T cells in long-lasting Graves disease. This sample's time point: persistent/refractory GD, antithyroid drugs over 5 years with positive TRAb. TCR sequences were obtained from RNA taken from PBMCs. General observations from the study: Persistent Graves' cases showed lower TCR diversity than newly diagnosed cases.

This CDR3 is 13 amino acids long. The germline V and J ends were trimmed by 8 bases and 6 bases, with 17 bases remaining between them. CDR3-region Arm-PCR and iRepertoire HTBI primers produced the TCR beta libraries. TCRdb ran MiXCR on the multiplex PCR reads and lists one entry per CDR3 protein. The repertoire consists of about 430,000 distinct CDR3 sequences, with around a fifth occurring once and the leading ten covering around 15%. The source material was peripheral blood mononuclear cells (PBMCs), sampled when the disease was refractory, from a patient treated with antithyroid drugs. The chain employs TRBV12-3 or TRBV12-4 and TRBJ2-7; D remains unclear. The sequence was obtained from a female donor with Graves disease. For the CDR3, the DNA is TGTGCCAGCGCCGGAGCCGTGCTTTTCGAGCAGTACTTC. It is translated as CASAGAVLFEQYF.